This T cell receptor beta chain appears in the sequencing data of a study of control samples from healthy donors and cancer patients. Germline CDR1 reads MNHEY; CDR2 reads SMNVEV (reference sequence). The length of the CDR3 is 14 residues. Trimming took off 2 bases at V and 2 bases at J, with 7 bases between the two ends. Produced via immunoSEQ multiplex PCR; TCRdb's table is partial and in-frame only. The sample lists approximately 110,000 clones; approximately 89% were seen once. Details on this clone: The sample carries other DNA sequences with the same CDR3.

This sequence joins TRBV27 and TRBJ1-5; D is undetermined. This TCR was sampled from a woman under 30 in good health. The specimen sequenced was blood. The DNA of the CDR3 is TGTGCCAGCAGTTTAAGCCGGGGCAATCAGCCCCAGCATTTT. It yields the protein CASSLSRGNQPQHF.